One sample yielded the 21 T cell receptor beta chains listed below, sequenced in a study of blood T cell repertoires in COVID-19. Here immunoSEQ multiplex PCR was the method, and the copy in TCRdb shows in-frame clones only, minus some. Here the sample spans approximately 250,000 clones, 85% to 90% being singletons. The sample taken for sequencing was PBMCs or T cells enriched from blood (not recorded which). These receptors all stem from a woman aged 25-40 years with acute COVID-19.

The V gene is TRBV5-1, the J gene TRBJ2-7, with 9 bases lining up with TRBD1. The germline V gene has CDR1 SGHRS and CDR2 YFSETQ. The V gene end was trimmed by 4 bases and the J gene end by 6 bases; junction bases not matched to a gene: 8. This CDR3 spans 14 amino acids. The CDR3 reads CASSRTGERTEQYF. The CDR3 DNA reads TGCGCCAGCAGCAGGACAGGGGAACGGACCGAGCAGTACTTC.

This chain joins TRBV3-1 (or the pseudogene TRBV3-2) and TRBJ2-2, with 9 nucleotides matching TRBD2. CDR1 and CDR2 from the germline V gene are LGHDT and YNNKEL (reference sequence). With 4 bases clipped from V and 3 bases from J, the junction kept 6 bases outside the gene matches. The CDR3 sequence is 16 residues long. The CDR3 loop is CASSPLTSGDTGELFF. CDR3 DNA: TGTGCCAGCAGCCCATTGACTAGCGGAGACACCGGGGAGCTGTTTTTT.

Here the CDR3 DNA reads TGTGCCAGCAGCCAGACTAGCGGGCAAGGAGATACGCAGTATTTT. As protein: CASSQTSGQGDTQYF. V usage is TRBV7-9 and J usage is TRBJ2-3; 10 bases agree with TRBD2. Germline loops: CDR1 SEHNR, CDR2 FQNEAQ (reference sequence). V shed 5 bases, J shed 5 bases, and the junction held 7 bases outside the gene matches. CDR3 length: 15 residues. Filled out from reference TRBV7-9 and TRBJ2-3, the complete variable domain reads DTGVSQNPRHKITKRGQNVTFRCDPISEHNRLYWYRQTLGQGPEFLTYFQNEAQLEKSRLLSDRFSAERPKGSFSTLEIQRTEQGDSAMYLCASSQTSGQGDTQYFGPGTRLTVL.

J is TRBJ2-7 and V is TRBV28; D gene ambiguous. CDR3 length equals 14 residues. Per the germline V gene, CDR1 is MDHEN and CDR2 is SYDVKM. Trimming stripped 4 bases from V and 0 bases from J, with 10 bases between. The CDR3 coding sequence is TGTGCCAGCAGTTCCAATGCGGACTCCTACGAGCAGTACTTC. This gives the protein CASSSNADSYEQYF.

The chain employs TRBV2 and TRBJ1-2; 7 positions match TRBD1. The CDR3 runs to 13 residues. The V gene end was trimmed by 8 bases and the J gene end by 6 bases; junction bases not matched to a gene: 9. The germline gives CDR1 SNHLY, CDR2 FYNNEI. The CDR3 DNA sequence: TGTGCCAGCCGACAGGGAGATTGGGATGGCTACACCTTC. It codes for CASRQGDWDGYTF.

The chain employs TRBV6-6 and TRBJ2-2; 8 bases align to TRBD2. The V and J ends lost 5 bases and 2 bases, in that order; junction bases with no gene match: 10. Germline V CDR1 and CDR2: MNHNY, SVGAGI (reference sequence). This CDR3 contains 17 residues. As DNA, the CDR3 is TGTGCCAGCAGTCCACCATTAACTAGCGGAAACACCGGGGAGCTGTTTTTT. This codes for CASSPPLTSGNTGELFF.

The V call is TRBV11-2, the J call TRBJ2-1, with 7 bases identical to TRBD2. The CDR3 runs to 15 residues. The germline V gene has CDR1 SGHAT and CDR2 FQNNGV. J gave up 10 bases and V 4 bases, and 13 bases lay outside the gene matches. CDR3: CASSSPRTGGREQFF. CDR3 coding DNA: TGTGCCAGCAGCTCCCCCCGTACGGGAGGTAGGGAGCAGTTCTTC. The full variable domain, in which reference TRBV11-2 and TRBJ2-1 provide the parts outside the CDR3, is EAGVAQSPRYKIIEKRQSVAFWCNPISGHATLYWYQQILGQGPKLLIQFQNNGVVDDSQLPKDRFSAERLKGVDSTLKIQPAKLEDSAVYLCASSSPRTGGREQFFGPGTRLTVL.

The CDR3 spells CASSLKTDNSPLHF. The CDR3 DNA reads as TGTGCCAGCAGCTTAAAGACAGATAATTCACCCCTCCACTTT. The gene calls are TRBV7-9 and TRBJ1-6; D might be TRBD1 (5 bases). Trimming left V 2 bases short and J 5 bases short, with 7 bases between. There are 14 residues in the CDR3. Per germline, CDR1 SEHNR and CDR2 FQNEAQ (reference sequence).

The chain uses TRBV7-3 and TRBJ2-3; TRBD2 matches 8 bases. Germline CDR1 is SGHTA and CDR2 is FQGTGA. V lost 5 bases to trimming and J lost 3 bases; unmatched junction nucleotides: 13. The CDR3 spans 17 residues. CDR3 protein: CASSPNLAGGSTDTQYF. For the CDR3, the DNA is TGTGCCAGCAGCCCCAACCTGGCGGGAGGATCTACAGATACGCAGTATTTT.

The chain has TRBV5-1 and TRBJ2-7, with 7 bases fitting TRBD2. V lost 4 bases and J lost 3; bases outside the gene matches: 10. Germline values: CDR1 SGHRS, CDR2 YFSETQ. The CDR3 runs 15 residues. The CDR3 loop reads CASSPLGGGDYEQYF. CDR3 DNA: TGCGCCAGCAGCCCCTTGGGGGGAGGGGACTACGAGCAGTACTTC. Variable domain in full (rest from reference TRBV5-1 and TRBJ2-7): KAGVTQTPRYLIKTRGQQVTLSCSPISGHRSVSWYQQTPGQGLQFLFEYFSETQRNKGNFPGRFSGRQFSNSRSEMNVSTLELGDSALYLCASSPLGGGDYEQYFGPGTRLTVT.

The gene calls are TRBV12-3 or TRBV12-4 and TRBJ1-2; tentative D call: TRBD1 (5 bases). Trimming took 2 bases from V and 6 from J, leaving 7 bases between them. This CDR3 is built from 12 residues. CDR3 region: CASSLRRDGYTF. CDR3 in DNA: TGTGCCAGCAGTTTACGCAGGGATGGCTACACCTTC.

The chain couples TRBV19 to TRBJ2-1; the D gene is possibly TRBD2 (5 bases). This CDR3 is 13 amino acids long. The germline gives CDR1 LNHDA, CDR2 SQIVND (reference sequence). V lost 8 bases, J lost 4 bases, and 12 bases lay in between. In DNA form, the CDR3 reads TGTGCCAGTGGACTTACGACTTACAATGAGCAGTTCTTC. Translated, it gives CASGLTTYNEQFF.

The chain links TRBV5-1 to TRBJ2-7; TRBD2 is a possible D gene (6 bases). Germline CDR1 is SGHRS and CDR2 is YFSETQ. The V and J ends lost 4 bases and 6 bases respectively, with 14 bases between them. The CDR3 is 13 amino acids. CDR3: CASSPQEGREQYF. The CDR3 DNA is TGCGCCAGCAGCCCGCAGGAGGGCCGCGAGCAGTACTTC.

This rearrangement joins TRBV9 to TRBJ2-1; 8 positions agree with TRBD2. J gave up 5 bases and V 3 bases, and 7 bases lay outside the gene matches. The germline CDR1 and CDR2 sequences are SGDLS and YYNGEE. The CDR3 totals 15 residues. CDR3 nucleotide sequence: TGTGCCAGCAGCGGTAGCGGGACCCCGGACAATGAGCAGTTCTTC. Translated: CASSGSGTPDNEQFF.

This chain joins TRBV28 and TRBJ1-5; a weak D match, TRBD1 (6 bases). The CDR3 loop spans 12 amino acids. The ends were cut back, 6 bases at V and 6 bases at J, with 9 bases in the middle. The germline gives CDR1 MDHEN, CDR2 SYDVKM. CDR3 region: CASRVQGQPQHF. CDR3 coding DNA: TGTGCCAGCAGAGTACAGGGTCAGCCCCAGCATTTT.

The chain joins TRBV3-1 (or the pseudogene TRBV3-2) to TRBJ1-4, with D tentatively TRBD1 (5 bases). Trimming pared 2 bases from V and 0 bases from J, leaving 13 bases between. The CDR3 loop spans 17 amino acids. Germline CDR1 reads LGHDT; CDR2 reads YNNKEL (reference sequence). CDR3 sequence (DNA): TGTGCCAGCAGCCAATTTCCAGGGATCGCAACTAATGAAAAACTGTTTTTT. Translating gives CASSQFPGIATNEKLFF.

The V call is TRBV14, the J call TRBJ2-1, with a weak D call TRBD1 (5 bases). The CDR3 consists of 12 residues. The ends were cut back, 5 bases at V and 9 bases at J, with 11 bases in the middle. CDR1 SGHDN and CDR2 FVKESK come from the germline V gene. The DNA for the CDR3 is TGTGCCAGCAGCATAGGGGTCAGTGAGCAGTTCTTC. Protein product: CASSIGVSEQFF.

This rearrangement joins TRBV7-3 to TRBJ2-1, with a weak D call TRBD2 (6 bases). The germline V gene has CDR1 SGHTA and CDR2 FQGTGA. The V end lost 4 bases, the J end lost 6 bases, and 7 bases lay between the germline ends. The CDR3 sequence is 12 residues long. This chain's CDR3 is CASSSGGNEQFF. The CDR3 nucleotides read TGTGCCAGCAGCTCCGGGGGCAATGAGCAGTTCTTC.

V usage is TRBV9 and J usage is TRBJ2-3, with 7 bases identical to TRBD2. Per germline, CDR1 SGDLS and CDR2 YYNGEE. This CDR3 comprises 15 residues. V lost 3 bases to trimming and J lost 4 bases; unmatched junction nucleotides: 8. The CDR3 DNA is TGTGCCAGCAGCGCTACGGCGGGAGAGGCAGATACGCAGTATTTT. Its translation: CASSATAGEADTQYF.

The chain uses TRBV24-1 and TRBJ1-2, with TRBD1 identical over 7 bases. Looked up from germline, CDR1 is KGHDR and CDR2 is SFDVKD. The J segment lost 3 bases and the V segment lost 4 bases, leaving 7 bases of the junction unmatched. The CDR3 loop spans 15 amino acids. This CDR3 reads CATSDPRGVDYGYTF. The CDR3, as DNA: TGTGCCACCAGTGACCCCAGGGGGGTTGACTATGGCTACACCTTC.

The V gene is TRBV19, the J gene TRBJ2-2; a weak D match, TRBD2 (5 bases). This CDR3 region has 17 residues. CDR1 is LNHDA, CDR2 SQIVND, per germline (reference sequence). With 7 bases removed from V and 5 bases from J, the gap between germline ends came to 23 bases. CDR3 coding DNA: TGTGCCAGTATCTGCGGGCTGGACGCAGGTAGAACCGGGGAGCTGTTTTTT. Translation gives CASICGLDAGRTGELFF.